Listed below are T cell receptor beta chains from one sample, sequenced in a study of technical replicates of blood from a handful of donors. Sequencing used immunoSEQ multiplex PCR; TCRdb keeps in-frame clones, though not all of them. The table has 85,000 to 95,000 clones, 95% to 97% seen once. The sequencing sample was made of T cells isolated from PBMCs. These receptor sequences come from a human donor in good health. The CDR3 runs from the conserved cysteine through the conserved F or W. D genes are given only for firm matches. Size tells how often a clone was seen (once, few, many) or the class of an expanded clone, and some rows leave it out.

D,V,size,J,CDR3,DNA
TRBD1,TRBV6-5,-,TRBJ2-1,CASRSGTVEMGQFF,TGTGCCAGCAGATCCGGGACAGTGGAAATGGGGCAGTTCTTC
TRBD2,TRBV7-8,-,TRBJ2-4,CASSSTGLAGVAIQYF,TGTGCCAGCAGCTCCACGGGACTAGCGGGAGTAGCAATTCAGTACTTC
TRBD1,TRBV19,-,TRBJ1-4,CASSSTGATNEKLFF,TGTGCCAGTAGTAGCACAGGGGCAACTAATGAAAAACTGTTTTTT
-,TRBV6-5,-,TRBJ2-1,CASSYTGENFNEQFF,TGTGCCAGCAGTTACACGGGAGAAAATTTCAATGAGCAGTTCTTC
TRBD1,TRBV4-3,-,TRBJ1-2,CASSQSLGGQNYGYTF,TGCGCCAGCAGCCAATCCCTGGGGGGACAGAACTATGGCTACACCTTC
-,TRBV12-1,once,TRBJ2-7,CASRSVRGLAGVGATYEQYF,TGTGCCAGCAGGTCCGTTCGAGGACTAGCGGGAGTCGGGGCCACCTACGAGCAGTACTTC
-,TRBV5-4,-,TRBJ2-7,CASSFQGSGLSHEQYF,TGTGCCAGCAGCTTCCAGGGTAGCGGTCTTAGCCACGAGCAGTACTTC
TRBD2,TRBV9,-,TRBJ2-3,CASSAPSGAGDTQYF,TGTGCCAGCAGCGCGCCTAGCGGGGCGGGGGATACGCAGTATTTT
-,TRBV4-1,-,TRBJ2-7,CASSLGERIGYEQYF,TGCGCCAGCAGCCTTGGGGAGCGGATAGGCTACGAGCAGTACTTC
-,TRBV4-3,-,TRBJ2-6,CASSQRGSGANVLTF,TGCGCCAGCAGCCAACGAGGCTCTGGGGCCAACGTCCTGACTTTC
-,TRBV2,-,TRBJ2-1,CASSELYLNNEQFF,TGTGCCAGCAGTGAATTGTACCTAAACAATGAGCAGTTCTTC
-,TRBV25-1,-,TRBJ2-2,CASMFEGKNTGELFF,TGTGCCAGCATGTTCGAGGGAAAGAACACCGGGGAGCTGTTTTTT
TRBD2,TRBV27,-,TRBJ2-3,CASSSRLAGLSTDTQYF,TGTGCCAGCAGCTCACGCCTAGCGGGCCTTAGCACAGATACGCAGTATTTT
-,TRBV25-1,-,TRBJ1-1,CATYSWGAFF,TGTGCCACCTATTCATGGGGCGCTTTCTTT
TRBD1,TRBV6-5,once,TRBJ2-2,CASSYDRGAGELFF,TGTGCCAGCAGTTACGACAGGGGAGCCGGGGAGCTGTTTTTT
TRBD2,TRBV11-3,-,TRBJ2-3,CASSLDLAGGTQYF,TGTGCCAGCAGCTTAGACTTAGCGGGAGGTACGCAGTATTTT
-,TRBV16,once,TRBJ1-1,CASSQWGGLDTEAFF,TGTGCCAGCAGCCAATGGGGGGGGCTGGACACTGAAGCTTTCTTT
-,TRBV28,-,TRBJ2-1,CASSLIYNEQFF,TGTGCCAGCAGTTTAATATACAATGAGCAGTTCTTC
-,TRBV11-2,-,TRBJ1-3,CASIQDRSSGNTIYF,TGTGCCAGCATCCAGGACAGAAGCTCTGGAAACACCATATATTTT
-,TRBV20-1,-,TRBJ1-1,CSARGLRRAFF,TGCAGTGCTAGAGGGCTGCGGCGAGCTTTCTTT
-,TRBV27,-,TRBJ1-1,CASSLVRGGTEAFF,TGTGCCAGCAGTTTAGTCAGGGGTGGAACTGAAGCTTTCTTT
TRBD2,TRBV7-9,-,TRBJ2-1,CASSLRRLAGEVRDEQFF,TGTGCCAGCAGCTTAAGAAGACTAGCGGGAGAAGTGAGGGATGAGCAGTTCTTC
TRBD2,TRBV14,-,TRBJ2-2,CASSQTSGRTGELFF,TGTGCCAGCAGCCAAACTAGCGGGAGAACCGGGGAGCTGTTTTTT
-,TRBV13,-,TRBJ2-1,CASSLGLAYNEQFF,TGTGCCAGCAGCTTAGGACTAGCCTACAATGAGCAGTTCTTC
-,TRBV7-8,-,TRBJ2-5,CASSLGPAEGETQYF,TGTGCCAGCAGCCTAGGGCCAGCGGAAGGAGAGACCCAGTACTTC
TRBD1,TRBV6-6,-,TRBJ2-7,CASSRTGTGYDEQYF,TGTGCCAGCAGTCGAACCGGGACAGGGTACGACGAGCAGTACTTC
TRBD1,TRBV14,-,TRBJ1-2,CASSQYEGQGMVGYTF,TGTGCCAGCAGCCAATATGAGGGACAGGGGATGGTTGGCTACACCTTC
TRBD1,TRBV7-9,-,TRBJ1-1,CASSYGDRALIEAFF,TGTGCCAGCAGCTATGGGGACAGGGCCTTGATTGAAGCTTTCTTT
-,TRBV6-5,-,TRBJ2-1,CASSTGSEQFF,TGTGCCAGCAGTACAGGGAGTGAGCAGTTCTTC
-,TRBV5-6,-,TRBJ2-2,CASSRGLQGGTGELFF,TGTGCCAGCAGCCGGGGACTCCAAGGCGGCACCGGGGAGCTGTTTTTT
TRBD1,TRBV6-1,-,TRBJ2-7,CASRGQGFYEQYF,TGTGCCAGCAGGGGACAGGGTTTCTACGAGCAGTACTTC
-,TRBV2,-,TRBJ2-1,CASTAEYSYNEQFF,TGTGCCAGCACCGCAGAATATTCCTACAATGAGCAGTTCTTC
TRBD2,TRBV6-1,once,TRBJ2-7,CASSAYGASGDYEQYF,TGTGCCAGCAGTGCCTACGGAGCTAGCGGGGACTACGAGCAGTACTTC
-,TRBV5-1,-,TRBJ1-1,CASSLAGEGTTEAFF,TGCGCCAGCAGCTTGGCCGGGGAGGGTACCACTGAAGCTTTCTTT
-,TRBV4-3,-,TRBJ2-1,CASSRQGLGRNEQFF,TGCGCCAGCAGCCGTCAGGGGTTGGGGCGGAATGAGCAGTTCTTC
-,TRBV2,-,TRBJ2-1,CASSDSSGSRRTQFF,TGTGCCAGCAGTGATAGTTCGGGTTCCAGGAGGACTCAGTTCTTC
TRBD1,TRBV27,-,TRBJ2-1,CASSLLVEGANEQFF,TGTGCCAGCAGTTTATTAGTTGAGGGGGCAAATGAGCAGTTCTTC
-,TRBV9,-,TRBJ2-3,CASSTYGSWTDTQYF,TGTGCCAGCAGCACATACGGGAGTTGGACAGATACGCAGTATTTT
TRBD2,TRBV5-5,-,TRBJ2-1,CASSPLAESYNEQFF,TGTGCCAGCAGCCCACTAGCGGAATCCTACAATGAGCAGTTCTTC
-,TRBV28,-,TRBJ1-3,CASRLSLDGDKGNTIYF,TGTGCCAGCAGGTTATCCTTAGACGGGGATAAGGGAAACACCATATATTTT
-,TRBV4-3,-,TRBJ2-3,CASSLGPEGNTQYF,TGCGCCAGCAGCCTAGGACCCGAGGGAAATACGCAGTATTTT
-,TRBV12-5,-,TRBJ1-2,CASGLATYGYTF,TGTGCTAGTGGTTTGGCTACCTATGGCTACACCTTC
-,TRBV9,-,TRBJ2-5,CASSIYGQQEETQYF,TGTGCCAGCAGCATATACGGACAGCAAGAAGAGACCCAGTACTTC
TRBD2,TRBV5-1,-,TRBJ2-7,CASSLAGSGRANEQYF,TGCGCCAGCAGCTTGGCCGGGAGCGGGAGGGCCAACGAGCAGTACTTC